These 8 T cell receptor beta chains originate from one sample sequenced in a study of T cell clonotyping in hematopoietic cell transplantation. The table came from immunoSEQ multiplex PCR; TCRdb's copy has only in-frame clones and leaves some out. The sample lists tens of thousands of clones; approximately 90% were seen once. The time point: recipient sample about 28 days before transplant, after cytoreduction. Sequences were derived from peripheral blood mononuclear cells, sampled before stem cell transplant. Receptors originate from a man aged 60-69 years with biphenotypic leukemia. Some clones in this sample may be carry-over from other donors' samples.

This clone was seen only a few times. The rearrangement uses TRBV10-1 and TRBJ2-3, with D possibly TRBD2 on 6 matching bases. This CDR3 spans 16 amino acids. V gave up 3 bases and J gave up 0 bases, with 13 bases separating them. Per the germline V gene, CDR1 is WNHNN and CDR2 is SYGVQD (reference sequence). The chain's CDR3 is CASSERGGISTDTQYF. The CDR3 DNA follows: TGCGCCAGCAGTGAAAGAGGAGGGATTAGCACAGATACGCAGTATTTT.

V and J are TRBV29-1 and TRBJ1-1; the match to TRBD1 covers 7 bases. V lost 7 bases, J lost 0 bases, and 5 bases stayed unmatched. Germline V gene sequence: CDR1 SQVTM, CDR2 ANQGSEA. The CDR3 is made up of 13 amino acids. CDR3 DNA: TGCAGCGCCGTGACAGGGATGAACACTGAAGCTTTCTTT. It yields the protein CSAVTGMNTEAFF.

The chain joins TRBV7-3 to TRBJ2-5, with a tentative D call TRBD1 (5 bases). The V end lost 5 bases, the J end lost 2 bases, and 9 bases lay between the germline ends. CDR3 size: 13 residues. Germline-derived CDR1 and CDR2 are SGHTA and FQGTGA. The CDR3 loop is CASSPTAQETQYF. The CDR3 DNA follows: TGTGCCAGCAGCCCGACAGCACAAGAGACCCAGTACTTC.

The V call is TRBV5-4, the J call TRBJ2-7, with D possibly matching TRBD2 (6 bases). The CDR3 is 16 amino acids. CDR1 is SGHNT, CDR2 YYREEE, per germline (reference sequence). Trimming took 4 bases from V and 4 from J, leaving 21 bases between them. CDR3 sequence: CASSQDDSGGQYEQYF. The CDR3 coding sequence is TGTGCCAGCAGCCAAGACGACAGCGGAGGGCAATACGAGCAGTACTTC.

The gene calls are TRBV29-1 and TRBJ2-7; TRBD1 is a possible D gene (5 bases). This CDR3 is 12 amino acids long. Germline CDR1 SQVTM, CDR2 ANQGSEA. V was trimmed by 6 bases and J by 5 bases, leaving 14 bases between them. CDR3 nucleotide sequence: TGCAGCGTGCGGAGCCAGGGCCACGAGCAGTACTTC. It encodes CSVRSQGHEQYF.

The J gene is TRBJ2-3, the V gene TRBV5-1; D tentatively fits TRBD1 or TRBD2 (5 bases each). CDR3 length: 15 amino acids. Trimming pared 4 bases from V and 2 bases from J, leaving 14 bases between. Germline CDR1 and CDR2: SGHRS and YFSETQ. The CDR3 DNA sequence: TGCGCCAGCAGCCAGGACCCGGGGCCCACAGATACGCAGTATTTT. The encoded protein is CASSQDPGPTDTQYF. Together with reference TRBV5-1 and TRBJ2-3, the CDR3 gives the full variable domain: KAGVTQTPRYLIKTRGQQVTLSCSPISGHRSVSWYQQTPGQGLQFLFEYFSETQRNKGNFPGRFSGRQFSNSRSEMNVSTLELGDSALYLCASSQDPGPTDTQYFGPGTRLTVL.

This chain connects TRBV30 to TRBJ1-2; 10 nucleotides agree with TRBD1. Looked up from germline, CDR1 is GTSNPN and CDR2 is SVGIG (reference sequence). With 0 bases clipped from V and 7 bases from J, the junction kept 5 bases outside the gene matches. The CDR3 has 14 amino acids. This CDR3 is CAWSVDRGRLGYTF. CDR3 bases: TGTGCCTGGAGTGTCGACAGGGGGCGCCTTGGCTACACCTTC.

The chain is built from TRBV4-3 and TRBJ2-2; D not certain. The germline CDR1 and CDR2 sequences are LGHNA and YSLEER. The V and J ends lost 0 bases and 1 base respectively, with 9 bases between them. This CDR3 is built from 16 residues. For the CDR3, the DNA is TGCGCCAGCAGCCAAGATGTTGCTAAGAACACCGGGGAGCTGTTTTTT. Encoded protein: CASSQDVAKNTGELFF.